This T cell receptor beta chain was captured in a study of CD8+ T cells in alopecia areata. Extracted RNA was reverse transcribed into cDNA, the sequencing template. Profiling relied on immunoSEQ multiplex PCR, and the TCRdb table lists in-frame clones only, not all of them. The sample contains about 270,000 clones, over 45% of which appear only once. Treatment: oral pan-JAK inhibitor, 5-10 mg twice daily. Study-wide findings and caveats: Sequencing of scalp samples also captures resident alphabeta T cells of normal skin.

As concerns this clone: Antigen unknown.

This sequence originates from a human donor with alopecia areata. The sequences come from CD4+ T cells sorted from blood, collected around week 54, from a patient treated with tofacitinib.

CDR3 sequence (DNA): TGTGCCAGCAGTTACTCGACAGGGAGAGAGCAGTACTTC. Amino acid sequence: CASSYSTGREQYF. This chain joins TRBV6-6 and TRBJ2-7; 7 bases fit TRBD1. The CDR3 is 13 amino acids. Germline V lookup: CDR1 MNHNY, CDR2 SVGAGI (reference sequence). Trimming removed 0 bases from V and 7 bases from J; junction bases left unmatched: 3.